The sequence of this T cell receptor beta chain was determined in a study of T-cell reconstitution after alpha-beta-depleted transplantation in children. Study findings and constraints: Among T cells one year after transplant, newly produced cells accounted for most counts and diversity. Surviving thymic progenitors and recipient T cells were the source of high TCRbeta diversity at day 60 in some patients.

The junction had 2 bases not matched to a gene; V was cut back by 5 bases and J by 2 bases. The CDR3 loop spans 14 amino acids. Germline V lookup: CDR1 LNHDA, CDR2 SQIVND (reference sequence). A library of TCRbeta sequences, prepared with unique molecular identifiers, was generated. TCRdb used MiXCR to reprocess the PCR reads, holding one entry per CDR3 protein. Here the sample spans approximately 170,000 distinct CDR3 sequences, 11% being singletons. This clonotype was picked up many times. Its target is unknown. The genes are TRBV19 and TRBJ1-5; 8 bases are a match to TRBD1. This sample comprised PBMCs, obtained before TCRalphabeta/CD19-depleted stem cell transplant. This TCR was sampled from a boy aged 2 to 10 with acute myeloid leukemia, due to receive a stem cell transplant. CDR3 in DNA: TGTGCCAGTAGTTTACAGGGGGGCAATCAGCCCCAGCATTTT. This sequence encodes CASSLQGGNQPQHF.